Shown below are 10 T cell receptor beta chains from a single sample sequenced in a study of regulatory T cells in long-lasting Graves disease. Relying on iRepertoire HTBI primers and Arm-PCR of CDR3 regions, the team built TCR beta libraries. MiXCR, applied by TCRdb to the multiplex PCR reads, yields one record per CDR3 protein. The sample contains more than 400,000 distinct CDR3 sequences, about a sixth of which appear only once. This sample's time point: newly diagnosed GD, antithyroid drugs for less than 3 months. Extracted RNA from PBMCs served as the source of the TCR library. Another study also made use of these data, one on T cells in Graves' hyperthyroidism and ophthalmopathy.

The sequencing here drew on peripheral blood mononuclear cells (PBMCs), taken at new diagnosis, from a patient treated with antithyroid drugs. All receptors derive from a middle-aged man with Graves disease.

This clonotype was found a few times. The rearrangement uses TRBV18 and TRBJ2-5, with TRBD2 matching 7 bases. The CDR3 sequence is 15 residues long. Germline CDR1 KGHSH, CDR2 LQKENI. J gave up 10 bases and V 3 bases, and 14 bases lay outside the gene matches. The CDR3, as DNA: TGTGCCAGCTCACCGGAGGGAGGGACCACTTCTGACCAGTACTTC. Its protein is CASSPEGGTTSDQYF.

This clonotype was seen more than once but under ten times. The CDR3 sequence: CAARPGGEENYGYTF. DNA for the CDR3: TGCGCCGCGAGGCCAGGGGGCGAGGAGAACTATGGCTACACCTTC. The rearrangement links TRBV10-2 to TRBJ1-2; 8 bases are a match to TRBD1. The CDR3 extends over 15 amino acids. The V and J ends lost 11 bases and 2 bases, in that order; junction bases with no gene match: 13. Germline CDR1 WSHSY, CDR2 SAAADI.

CDR3 loop: CASSHPGQGPNYGYTF. CDR3 nucleotide sequence: TGTGCCAGCAGCCACCCCGGACAGGGTCCTAACTATGGCTACACCTTC. V is TRBV14 and J is TRBJ1-2; 8 bases are shared with TRBD1. This CDR3 comprises 16 residues. The germline gives CDR1 SGHDN, CDR2 FVKESK. With 3 bases clipped from V and 0 bases from J, the junction kept 6 bases outside the gene matches.

This clonotype was seen once. The V gene is TRBV9, the J gene TRBJ2-4; unclear D gene. Trimming took 0 bases from V and 0 from J, leaving 7 bases between them. CDR1 SGDLS and CDR2 YYNGEE come from the germline V gene. This CDR3 contains 15 residues. The DNA for the CDR3 is TGTGCCAGCAGCGTAGATGCGGTAGCCAAAAACATTCAGTACTTC. Its protein product is CASSVDAVAKNIQYF.

A few counts support this clonotype. The chain joins TRBV7-9 to TRBJ2-2; D remains unclear. The germline V and J ends were trimmed by 1 base and 5 bases, with 5 bases remaining between them. CDR1 SEHNR and CDR2 FQNEAQ come from the germline V gene (reference sequence). The CDR3 loop spans 13 amino acids. The CDR3 nucleotides read TGTGCCAGCAGCTTAGTAGAAACCGGGGAGCTGTTTTTT. This codes for CASSLVETGELFF. The variable domain in full, completed from reference TRBV7-9 and TRBJ2-2, reads DTGVSQNPRHKITKRGQNVTFRCDPISEHNRLYWYRQTLGQGPEFLTYFQNEAQLEKSRLLSDRFSAERPKGSFSTLEIQRTEQGDSAMYLCASSLVETGELFFGEGSRLTVL.

This CDR3 is CAISVRTGPNEQFF. The CDR3 region has the DNA TGTGCCATCAGTGTGAGGACAGGGCCCAATGAGCAGTTCTTC. The chain joins TRBV10-3 to TRBJ2-1, with 8 positions matching TRBD1. CDR3 length equals 14 residues. The ends lost 4 bases at V and 6 bases at J; junction bases unmatched: 5. Germline CDR1 reads ENHRY; CDR2 reads SYGVKD.

This clonotype was recorded many times. The CDR3 here is CASSYREVTEAFF. For the CDR3, the DNA is TGCGCCAGCAGCTACAGGGAGGTCACTGAAGCTTTCTTT. The chain combines TRBV5-1 with TRBJ1-1; a weak D match, TRBD1 (6 bases). In germline, CDR1 is SGHRS, CDR2 YFSETQ. Deletions cut 3 bases from V and 4 bases from J, with 10 bases between. The CDR3 contains 13 residues.

This clonotype was observed at least ten times. The chain recombines TRBV12-3 or TRBV12-4 with TRBJ2-3; D not certain. Trimming removed 4 bases at V and 4 bases at J, with 12 bases between. This CDR3 is 14 amino acids long. The CDR3 protein is CASSSYRVADTQYF. DNA of the CDR3: TGTGCCAGCAGTTCTTATAGGGTAGCAGATACGCAGTATTTT.

This clonotype was detected only a few times. The V and J genes are TRBV11-2 and TRBJ2-5, with 8 bases fitting TRBD2. Matching the DNA end better, TRBJ2-1 makes the J call doubtful. This CDR3 is 16 amino acids long. CDR1 is SGHAT and CDR2 is FQNNGV in the germline V gene. The CDR3 DNA reads TGTGCCAGCAGCCTTGCCCCGGGAGGGAGTGTGGATGAGCAGTTCTTC. Residues: CASSLAPGGSVDEQFF.

The chain combines TRBV18 with TRBJ1-2; a weak D match, TRBD1 (6 bases). The V and J ends lost 1 base and 6 bases respectively, with 6 bases between them. The CDR3 has 12 amino acids. Germline V gene lookup returns CDR1 KGHSH and CDR2 LQKENI. CDR3 region: CASSPQGDGYTF. The CDR3 coding sequence is TGTGCCAGCTCACCACAGGGGGATGGCTACACCTTC.